This T cell receptor beta chain comes out of a study of T cell responses to AZD1222 COVID-19 vaccine. Germline values: CDR1 SGHTA, CDR2 FQGNSA. CDR3 length equals 15 residues. Trimming took off 1 base at V and 7 bases at J, with 15 bases between the two ends. As concerns this clone: Antigen: not known.

Study-level findings and limits: Spike-specific TCR breadth and depth grew following two AZD1222 doses.

Produced via immunoSEQ multiplex PCR; TCRdb's table is partial and in-frame only. This sample has 95,000 to 150,000 clones; about 90% occur once, and the top ten carry less than 4.5%. The chain is built from TRBV7-2 and TRBJ2-3; D is undetermined. This TCR derives from an adult in good health. The source was peripheral blood, collected on day 0 of MenACWY control vaccination. CDR3 residues: CASSLVVIPRNTQYF. CDR3 nucleotide sequence: TGTGCCAGCAGCTTAGTAGTCATCCCACGGAATACGCAGTATTTT.